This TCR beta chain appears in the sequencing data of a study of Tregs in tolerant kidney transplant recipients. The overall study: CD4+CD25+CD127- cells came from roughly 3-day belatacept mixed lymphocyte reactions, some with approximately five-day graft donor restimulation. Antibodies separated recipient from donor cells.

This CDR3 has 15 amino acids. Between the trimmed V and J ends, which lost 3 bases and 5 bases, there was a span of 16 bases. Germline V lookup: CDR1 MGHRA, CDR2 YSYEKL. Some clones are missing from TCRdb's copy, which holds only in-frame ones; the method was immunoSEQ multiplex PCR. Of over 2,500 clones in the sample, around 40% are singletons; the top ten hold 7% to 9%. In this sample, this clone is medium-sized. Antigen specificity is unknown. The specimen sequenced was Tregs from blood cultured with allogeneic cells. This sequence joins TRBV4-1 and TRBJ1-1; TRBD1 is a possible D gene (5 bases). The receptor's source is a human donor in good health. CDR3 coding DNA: TGCGCCAGCAGCCAGGGGGACGGTAGAGCGACTGAAGCTTTCTTT. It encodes CASSQGDGRATEAFF.